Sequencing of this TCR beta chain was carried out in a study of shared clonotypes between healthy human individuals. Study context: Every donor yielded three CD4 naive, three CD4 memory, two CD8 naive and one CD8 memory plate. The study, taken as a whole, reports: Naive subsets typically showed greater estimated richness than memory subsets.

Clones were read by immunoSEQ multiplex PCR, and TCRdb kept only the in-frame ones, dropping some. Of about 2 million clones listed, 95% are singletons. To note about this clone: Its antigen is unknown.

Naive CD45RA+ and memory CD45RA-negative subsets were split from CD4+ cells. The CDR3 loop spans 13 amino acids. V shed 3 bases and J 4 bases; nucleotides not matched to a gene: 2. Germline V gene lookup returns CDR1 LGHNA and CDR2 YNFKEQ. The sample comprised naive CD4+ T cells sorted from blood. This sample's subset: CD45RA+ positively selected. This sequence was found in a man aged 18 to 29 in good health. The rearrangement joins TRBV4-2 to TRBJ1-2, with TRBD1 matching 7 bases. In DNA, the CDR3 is TGTGCCAGCAGCCACAGGGACAGCTATGGCTACACCTTC. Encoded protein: CASSHRDSYGYTF.